This TCR beta chain was retrieved from a study of PD-1 blockade in mismatch repair-deficient tumors. Study-wide background: Patients had 12 to 13 mismatch repair-deficient cancer types and were previously treated and progressing.

Comments on this clone: Its antigen is still unknown.

Only in-frame clones appear in the TCRdb table, and some are missing; sequencing was by immunoSEQ multiplex PCR. Here the sample spans 8,500 to 9,500 clones, about 85% being singletons. The study, taken as a whole, reports: Tumor-resident clones, often undetectable pretreatment in blood, expanded then contracted after pembrolizumab.

Every patient had mismatch repair deficiency by PCR or immunohistochemistry. Three pembrolizumab responders had their TCRs sequenced. This receptor was obtained from an adult with mismatch repair-deficient cancer. The sequencing used PBMCs, collected roughly 46 weeks after starting pembrolizumab.

The CDR3 region is CASRPGTGTKNTEAFF. CDR3 in DNA: TGTGCAAGTCGCCCGGGGACAGGTACCAAGAACACTGAAGCTTTCTTT. The chain links TRBV12-2 to TRBJ1-1; the table assigns TRBD1, which was not confirmed against the DNA. TRBV12-2 is noted as a pseudogene. The CDR3 is 16 amino acids.